This T cell receptor (beta chain) was identified during a study of cytomegalovirus exposure and HLA in healthy donors. Across the whole study: The 100 million to 140 million unique TCR beta sequences, from roughly 180 million T cells, were found by an earlier analysis. Findings and limits, study-wide: About 87% or about 30% of the time was how often most TCR beta V segments were productive, according to an earlier analysis. A link between a missense DCLRE1C variant and TCR beta V- and J-gene trimming emerged from a later analysis. Per published accounts, TCR beta sequences correctly predicted the HLA-A and HLA-B alleles of most subjects.

Use of 60 Vbeta and 13 Jbeta primers characterized the PCR. Sequenced by immunoSEQ multiplex PCR; TCRdb stores in-frame clones only, minus some. Here the sample spans about 200,000 clones, roughly 80% being singletons. This CDR3 is built from 13 residues. Trimming removed 2 bases at V and 4 bases at J, with 9 bases between. The germline V gene has CDR1 SGHAT and CDR2 FQNNGV. About this clone: Its antigen is unidentified.

V is TRBV11-2 and J is TRBJ2-7, with D perhaps matching TRBD1 (6 bases). Sequenced material: PBMCs. This TCR came from a man aged 45 to 65 in good health and CMV-seronegative. CDR3 in DNA: TGTGCCAGCAGCTTAACAGGGCGGTACGAGCAGTACTTC. Protein: CASSLTGRYEQYF.